This is a list of T cell receptor beta chains from one sample in a study of blood T cell repertoires in COVID-19. Assay: immunoSEQ multiplex PCR; the TCRdb copy retains only in-frame clones and omits some. Of 97,000 or so clones in the sample, around 90% are singletons; the top ten hold approximately 2%. The specimen sequenced was peripheral blood. All receptors come from a man over 45 with active COVID-19. Both conserved end residues are trimmed from each CDR3.

TRBJ1-1,TRBV6-2/TRBV6-3,ASSSSTGTGTEAF
TRBJ1-1,TRBV30,AWSVSLVTEAF
TRBJ1-2,TRBV27,ASGRGGYGYT
TRBJ2-1,TRBV5-4,ASSSGAKNEQF
TRBJ1-4,TRBV15,ATSRGALNEKLF
TRBJ2-7,TRBV6-5,ASRAGTSGYYEQY
TRBJ1-5,TRBV24-1,ATSDLVSNQPQH
TRBJ2-1,TRBV2,ASSAVGDNEQF
TRBJ2-5,TRBV7-9,ASSGSGGGRETQY
TRBJ2-2,TRBV11-2,ASSLGPSGGPTGELF
TRBJ2-7,TRBV21-1,ASSKITALDSYEQY
TRBJ1-4,TRBV7-2,ASSAGQGAGEKLF